This T cell receptor beta chain was found in a study of early T cells in non-severe SARS-CoV-2 infection. Study-level information: Sequenced bulk RNA came from whole blood that was unsorted, and chains were unpaired.

General study findings and limits: Sequences matched to VDJdb favored anti-spike CD8 responses, while private and CD4 specificities were missed.

This CDR3 has 18 residues. CDR1 MDHEN and CDR2 SYDVKM come from the germline V gene. Between the trimmed V and J ends, which lost 4 bases and 3 bases, there was a span of 25 bases. Unique molecular identifiers were added to individual cDNA molecules. Using its own MiXCR run on the 5' RACE reads, TCRdb lists one record per CDR3 protein. There are some 96,000 distinct CDR3 sequences in the sample; around 14% occur only once, and about 2.1% lies in the top ten. Many counts were recorded for this clonotype. Antigen: not known. The V gene is TRBV28, the J gene TRBJ2-7; D possibly corresponds to TRBD1 (7 bases). The receptor was isolated from an adult who was a healthcare worker with PCR-confirmed SARS-CoV-2 infection or an uninfected control (not recorded which). What was sequenced was whole blood. The CDR3 bases are TGTGCCAGCAGTTCTCCGGGGGCTTCGACAGGGTTAAGCTACGAGCAGTACTTC. Translating gives CASSSPGASTGLSYEQYF. The entire variable domain, with the rest obtained from reference TRBV28 and TRBJ2-7, is as follows: DVKVTQSSRYLVKRTGEKVFLECVQDMDHENMFWYRQDPGLGLRLIYFSYDVKMKEKGDIPEGYSVSREKKERFSLILESASTNQTSMYLCASSSPGASTGLSYEQYFGPGTRLTVT.